Each of the 5 T cell receptor beta chains below was sequenced from the same sample in a study of blood T cell repertoires in COVID-19. Data came from immunoSEQ multiplex PCR; TCRdb stores just in-frame clones and leaves some out. The data show hundreds of thousands of clones, 90% seen once. Input material: PBMCs or T cells enriched from blood (not recorded which). These receptor sequences come from a young woman with acute COVID-19.

CDR3 nucleotides: TGTGCCAGCAGTTACTCGATAACTAGCACAGATACGCAGTATTTT. Residues: CASSYSITSTDTQYF. The rearrangement links TRBV6-2 or TRBV6-3 to TRBJ2-3; D is unresolved. Trimming removed 0 bases at V and 0 bases at J, with 7 bases between. The germline V gene has CDR1 MNHEY and CDR2 SVGEGT. This CDR3 is built from 15 residues.

The chain joins TRBV5-1 to TRBJ2-3, with 11 bases aligning to TRBD2. Trimming took 0 bases from V and 2 from J; bases not matched to a gene: 8. Germline V lookup: CDR1 SGHRS, CDR2 YFSETQ. CDR3 size: 18 residues. CDR3 DNA sequence: TGCGCCAGCAGCTTGGGCCTTCTAGCGGGAGGAATCACAGATACGCAGTATTTT. This translates into CASSLGLLAGGITDTQYF. Drawing the rest from reference TRBV5-1 and TRBJ2-3, the complete variable domain is KAGVTQTPRYLIKTRGQQVTLSCSPISGHRSVSWYQQTPGQGLQFLFEYFSETQRNKGNFPGRFSGRQFSNSRSEMNVSTLELGDSALYLCASSLGLLAGGITDTQYFGPGTRLTVL.

The rearrangement joins TRBV29-1 to TRBJ1-4; D is undetermined. The V and J ends lost 7 bases and 8 bases respectively, with 17 bases between them. The CDR3 is made up of 13 amino acids. Germline V gene lookup returns CDR1 SQVTM and CDR2 ANQGSEA. Here the CDR3 DNA reads TGCAGCGCCTTCGGACCGCCGGGGGAAAAACTGTTTTTT. It encodes CSAFGPPGEKLFF.

The chain is built from TRBV10-2 and TRBJ2-7, with D tentatively TRBD2 (6 bases). CDR1 and CDR2 from the germline V gene are WSHSY and SAAADI. The CDR3 spans 13 residues. The V end was cut by 8 bases, the J end by 1 base, with 12 bases between. CDR3 bases: TGCGCCAGCGGGACTCTACCTTCCTACGAGCAGTACTTC. Translating gives CASGTLPSYEQYF.

The CDR3 spells CASSSGQSSTDTQYF. The CDR3 nucleotides are TGTGCCAGCAGCTCAGGACAGTCTAGCACAGATACGCAGTATTTT. The chain employs TRBV5-6 and TRBJ2-3; D may be TRBD1 (6 bases). This CDR3 is built from 15 residues. Trimming shortened V by 3 bases and J by 0 bases, and 11 bases separated the two germline ends. Looked up from germline, CDR1 is SGHDT and CDR2 is YYEEEE. Supplemented by reference TRBV5-6 and TRBJ2-3, the full variable domain reads DAGVTQSPTHLIKTRGQQVTLRCSPKSGHDTVSWYQQALGQGPQFIFQYYEEEERQRGNFPDRFSGHQFPNYSSELNVNALLLGDSALYLCASSSGQSSTDTQYFGPGTRLTVL.